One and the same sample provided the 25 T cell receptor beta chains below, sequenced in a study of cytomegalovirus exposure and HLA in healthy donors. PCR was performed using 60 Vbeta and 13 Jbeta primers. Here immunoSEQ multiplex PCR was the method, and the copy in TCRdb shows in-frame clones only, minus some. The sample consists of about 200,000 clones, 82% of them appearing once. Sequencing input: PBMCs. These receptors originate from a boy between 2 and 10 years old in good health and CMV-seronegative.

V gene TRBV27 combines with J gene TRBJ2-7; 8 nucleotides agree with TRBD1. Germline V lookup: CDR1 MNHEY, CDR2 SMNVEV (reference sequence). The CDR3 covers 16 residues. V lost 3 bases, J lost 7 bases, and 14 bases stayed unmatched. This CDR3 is CASSFHQTGAGIEQYF. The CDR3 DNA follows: TGTGCCAGCAGTTTCCACCAGACAGGGGCTGGTATTGAGCAGTACTTC.

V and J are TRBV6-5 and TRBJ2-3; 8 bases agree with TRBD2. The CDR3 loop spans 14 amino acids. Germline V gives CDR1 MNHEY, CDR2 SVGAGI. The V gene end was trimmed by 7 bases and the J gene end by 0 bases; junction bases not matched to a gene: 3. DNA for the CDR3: TGTGCCAGCAAACTAGCGGTTAGCACAGATACGCAGTATTTT. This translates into CASKLAVSTDTQYF.

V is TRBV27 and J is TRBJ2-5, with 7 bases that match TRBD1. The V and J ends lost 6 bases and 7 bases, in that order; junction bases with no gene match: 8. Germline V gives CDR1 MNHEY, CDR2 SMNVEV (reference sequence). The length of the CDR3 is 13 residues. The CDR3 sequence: CASRPGQDGTQYF. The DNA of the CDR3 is TGTGCCAGCAGACCCGGACAGGACGGGACCCAGTACTTC.

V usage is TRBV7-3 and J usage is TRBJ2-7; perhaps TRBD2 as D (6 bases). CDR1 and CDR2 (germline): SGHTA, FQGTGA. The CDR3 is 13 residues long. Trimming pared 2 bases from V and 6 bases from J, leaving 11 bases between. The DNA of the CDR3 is TGTGCCAGCAGCTTATTGGAGGGAGGCGAGCAGTACTTC. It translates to CASSLLEGGEQYF.

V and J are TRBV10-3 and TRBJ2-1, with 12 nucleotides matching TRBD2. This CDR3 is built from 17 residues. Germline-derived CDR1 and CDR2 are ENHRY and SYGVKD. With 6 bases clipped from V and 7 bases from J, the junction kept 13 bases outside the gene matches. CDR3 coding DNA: TGTGCCATCAGGGGCCCTAGCGGGGGGGCCAATTTAAATGAGCAGTTCTTC. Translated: CAIRGPSGGANLNEQFF.

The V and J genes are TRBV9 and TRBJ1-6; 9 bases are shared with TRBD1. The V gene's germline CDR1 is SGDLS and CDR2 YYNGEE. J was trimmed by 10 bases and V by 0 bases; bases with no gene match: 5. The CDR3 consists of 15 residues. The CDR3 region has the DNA TGTGCCAGCAGCGTAGCGGGACAGGGTACGTCACCCCTCCACTTT. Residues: CASSVAGQGTSPLHF.

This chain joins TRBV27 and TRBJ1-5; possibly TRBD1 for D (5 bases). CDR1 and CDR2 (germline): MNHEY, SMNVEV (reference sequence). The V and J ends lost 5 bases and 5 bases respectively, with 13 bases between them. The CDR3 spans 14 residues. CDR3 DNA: TGTGCCAGCAGTATCCAGGGTCTTCATCAGCCCCAGCATTTT. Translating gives CASSIQGLHQPQHF.

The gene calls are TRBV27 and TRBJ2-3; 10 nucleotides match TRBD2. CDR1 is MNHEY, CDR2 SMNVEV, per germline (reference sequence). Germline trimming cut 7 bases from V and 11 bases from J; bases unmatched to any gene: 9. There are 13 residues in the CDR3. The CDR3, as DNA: TGTGCCAGCACCATGGGGAGCGGGGGGGGGCAGTATTTT. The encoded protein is CASTMGSGGGQYF.

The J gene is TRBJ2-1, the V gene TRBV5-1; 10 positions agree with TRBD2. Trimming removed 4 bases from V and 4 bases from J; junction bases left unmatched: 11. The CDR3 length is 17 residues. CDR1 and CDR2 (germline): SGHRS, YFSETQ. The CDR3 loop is CASSPRASGGNYNEQFF. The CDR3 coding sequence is TGCGCCAGCAGCCCTCGGGCTAGCGGGGGCAATTACAATGAGCAGTTCTTC. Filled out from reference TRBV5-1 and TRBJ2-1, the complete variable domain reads KAGVTQTPRYLIKTRGQQVTLSCSPISGHRSVSWYQQTPGQGLQFLFEYFSETQRNKGNFPGRFSGRQFSNSRSEMNVSTLELGDSALYLCASSPRASGGNYNEQFFGPGTRLTVL.

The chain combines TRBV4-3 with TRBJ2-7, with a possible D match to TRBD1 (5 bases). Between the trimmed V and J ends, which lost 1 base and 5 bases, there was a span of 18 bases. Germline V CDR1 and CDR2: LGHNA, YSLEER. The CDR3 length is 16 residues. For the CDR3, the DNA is TGCGCCAGCAGCCAAGGGGTAGGGTCCCTCAGGGACGAGCAGTACTTC. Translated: CASSQGVGSLRDEQYF.

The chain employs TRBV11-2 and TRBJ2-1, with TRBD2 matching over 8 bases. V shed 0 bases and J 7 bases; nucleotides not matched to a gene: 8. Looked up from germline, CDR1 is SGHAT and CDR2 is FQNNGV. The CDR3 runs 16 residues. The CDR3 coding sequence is TGTGCCAGCAGCTTAGAGTTCGGGGGGGGGACGAATGAGCAGTTCTTC. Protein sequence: CASSLEFGGGTNEQFF.

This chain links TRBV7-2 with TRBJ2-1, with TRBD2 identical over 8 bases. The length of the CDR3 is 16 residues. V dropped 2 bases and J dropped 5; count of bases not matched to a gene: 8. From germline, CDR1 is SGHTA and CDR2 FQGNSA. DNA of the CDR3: TGTGCCAGCAGCTTATGGCCGGGGGGGACAAACAATGAGCAGTTCTTC. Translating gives CASSLWPGGTNNEQFF.

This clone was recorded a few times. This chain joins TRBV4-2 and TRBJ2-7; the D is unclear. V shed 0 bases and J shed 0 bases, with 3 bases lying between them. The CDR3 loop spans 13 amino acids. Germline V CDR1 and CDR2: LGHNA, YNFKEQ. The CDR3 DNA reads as TGTGCCAGCAGCCAAGAATACTCCTACGAGCAGTACTTC. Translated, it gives CASSQEYSYEQYF.

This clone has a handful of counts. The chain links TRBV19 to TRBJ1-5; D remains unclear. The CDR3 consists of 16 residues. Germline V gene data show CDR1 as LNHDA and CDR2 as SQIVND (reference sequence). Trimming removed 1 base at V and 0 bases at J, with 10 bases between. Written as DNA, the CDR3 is TGTGCCAGTAGTATAGGGGGTGGGAGTAGCAATCAGCCCCAGCATTTT. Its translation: CASSIGGGSSNQPQHF.

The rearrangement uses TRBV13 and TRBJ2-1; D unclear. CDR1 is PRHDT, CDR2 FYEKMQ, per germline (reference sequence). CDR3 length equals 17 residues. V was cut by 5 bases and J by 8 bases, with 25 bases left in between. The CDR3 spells CASSPAFPQTAGYEQFF. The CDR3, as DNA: TGTGCCAGCAGCCCCGCATTCCCCCAGACTGCTGGGTATGAGCAGTTCTTC.

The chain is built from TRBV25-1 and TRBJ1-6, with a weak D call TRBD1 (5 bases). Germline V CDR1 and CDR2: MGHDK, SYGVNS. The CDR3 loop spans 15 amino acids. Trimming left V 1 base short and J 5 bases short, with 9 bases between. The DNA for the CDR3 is TGTGCCAGCAGTGAATTTAAGGGGAATAATTCACCCCTCCACTTT. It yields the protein CASSEFKGNNSPLHF.

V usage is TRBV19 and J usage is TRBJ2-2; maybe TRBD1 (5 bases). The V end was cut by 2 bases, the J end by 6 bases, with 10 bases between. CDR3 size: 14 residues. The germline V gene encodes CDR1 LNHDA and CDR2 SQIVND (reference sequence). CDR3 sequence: CASSIQGRAGELFF. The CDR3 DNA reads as TGTGCCAGTAGTATACAGGGTAGGGCCGGGGAGCTGTTTTTT. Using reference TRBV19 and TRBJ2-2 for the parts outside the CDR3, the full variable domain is DGGITQSPKYLFRKEGQNVTLSCEQNLNHDAMYWYRQDPGQGLRLIYYSQIVNDFQKGDIAEGYSVSREKKESFPLTVTSAQKNPTAFYLCASSIQGRAGELFFGEGSRLTVL.

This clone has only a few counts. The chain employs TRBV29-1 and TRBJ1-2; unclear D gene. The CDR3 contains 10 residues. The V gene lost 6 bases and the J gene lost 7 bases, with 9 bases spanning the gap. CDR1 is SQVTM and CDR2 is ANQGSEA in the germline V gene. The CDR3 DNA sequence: TGCAGCGTCGAGGGAGGTGGCTACACCTTC. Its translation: CSVEGGGYTF.

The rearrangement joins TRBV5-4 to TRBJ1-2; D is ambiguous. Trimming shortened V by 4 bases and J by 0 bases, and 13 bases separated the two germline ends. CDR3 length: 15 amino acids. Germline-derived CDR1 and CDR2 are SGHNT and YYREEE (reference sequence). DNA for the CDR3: TGTGCCAGCAGCCCACACAATGAAGCTAACTATGGCTACACCTTC. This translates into CASSPHNEANYGYTF.

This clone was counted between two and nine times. The CDR3 DNA follows: TGTGCCAGTAGTAAGGGGGACAGGGTGATTGGGGAGCAGTTCTTC. Translation gives CASSKGDRVIGEQFF. V gene TRBV19 combines with J gene TRBJ2-1; TRBD1 matches 9 bases. There are 15 residues in the CDR3. Germline V gives CDR1 LNHDA, CDR2 SQIVND (reference sequence). J lost 10 bases, V lost 4 bases, and 11 bases had no gene match.

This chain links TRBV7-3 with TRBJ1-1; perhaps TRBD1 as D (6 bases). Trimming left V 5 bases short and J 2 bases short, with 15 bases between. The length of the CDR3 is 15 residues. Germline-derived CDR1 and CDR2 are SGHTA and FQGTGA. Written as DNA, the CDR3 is TGTGCCAGCAGCCCAGGGGACCTGAATAACACTGAAGCTTTCTTT. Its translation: CASSPGDLNNTEAFF. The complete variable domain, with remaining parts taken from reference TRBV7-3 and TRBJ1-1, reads GAGVSQTPSNKVTEKGKYVELRCDPISGHTALYWYRQSLGQGPEFLIYFQGTGAADDSGLPNDRFFAVRPEGSVSTLKIQRTERGDSAVYLCASSPGDLNNTEAFFGQGTRLTVV.

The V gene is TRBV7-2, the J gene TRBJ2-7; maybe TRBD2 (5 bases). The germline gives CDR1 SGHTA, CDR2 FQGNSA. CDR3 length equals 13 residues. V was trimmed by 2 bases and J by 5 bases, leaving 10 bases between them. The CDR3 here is CASSLRGGDEQYF. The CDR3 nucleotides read TGTGCCAGCAGCTTACGGGGTGGGGACGAGCAGTACTTC.

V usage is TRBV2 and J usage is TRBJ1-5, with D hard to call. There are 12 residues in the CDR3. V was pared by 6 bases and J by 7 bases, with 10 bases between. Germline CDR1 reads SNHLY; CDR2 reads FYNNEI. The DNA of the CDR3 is TGTGCCAGCAGCCCCGATAGACAGCCCCAGCATTTT. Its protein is CASSPDRQPQHF.

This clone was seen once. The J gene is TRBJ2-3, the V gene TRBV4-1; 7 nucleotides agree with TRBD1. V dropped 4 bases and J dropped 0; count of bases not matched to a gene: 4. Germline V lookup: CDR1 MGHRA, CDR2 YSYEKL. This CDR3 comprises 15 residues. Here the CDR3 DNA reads TGCGCCAGCAGCCGACAGGGAATGAGCACAGATACGCAGTATTTT. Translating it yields CASSRQGMSTDTQYF.

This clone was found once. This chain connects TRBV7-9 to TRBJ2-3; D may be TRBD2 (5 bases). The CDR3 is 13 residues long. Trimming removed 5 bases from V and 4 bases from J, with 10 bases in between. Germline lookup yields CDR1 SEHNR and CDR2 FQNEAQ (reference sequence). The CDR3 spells CASSPQEADTQYF. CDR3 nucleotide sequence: TGTGCCAGCAGCCCCCAGGAGGCAGATACGCAGTATTTT.